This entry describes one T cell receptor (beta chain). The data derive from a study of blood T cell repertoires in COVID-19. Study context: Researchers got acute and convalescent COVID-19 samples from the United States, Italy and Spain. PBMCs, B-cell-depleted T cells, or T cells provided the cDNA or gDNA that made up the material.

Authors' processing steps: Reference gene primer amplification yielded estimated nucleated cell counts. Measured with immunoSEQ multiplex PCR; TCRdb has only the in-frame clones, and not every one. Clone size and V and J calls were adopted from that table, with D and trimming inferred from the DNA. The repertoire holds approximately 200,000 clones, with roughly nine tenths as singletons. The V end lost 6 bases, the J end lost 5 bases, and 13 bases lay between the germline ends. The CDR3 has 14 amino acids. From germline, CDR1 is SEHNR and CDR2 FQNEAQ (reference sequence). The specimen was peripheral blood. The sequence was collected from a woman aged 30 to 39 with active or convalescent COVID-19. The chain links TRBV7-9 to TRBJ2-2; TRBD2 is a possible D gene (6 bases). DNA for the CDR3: TGTGCCAGCAGGCGCGGGGCAGGAACCGGGGAGCTGTTTTTT. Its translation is CASRRGAGTGELFF.